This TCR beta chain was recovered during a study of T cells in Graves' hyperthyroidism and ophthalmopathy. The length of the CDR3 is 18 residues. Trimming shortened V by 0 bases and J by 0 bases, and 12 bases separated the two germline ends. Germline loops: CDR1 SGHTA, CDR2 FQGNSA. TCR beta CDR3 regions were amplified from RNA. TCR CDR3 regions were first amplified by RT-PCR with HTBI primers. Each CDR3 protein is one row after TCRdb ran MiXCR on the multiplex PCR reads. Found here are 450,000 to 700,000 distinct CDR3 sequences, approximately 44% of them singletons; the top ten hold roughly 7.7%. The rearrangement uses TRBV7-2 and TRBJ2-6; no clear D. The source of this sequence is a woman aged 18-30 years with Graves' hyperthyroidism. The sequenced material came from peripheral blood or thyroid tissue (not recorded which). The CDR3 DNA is TGTGCCAGCAGCTTAGCACGGAACCTGAGCTCTGGGGCCAACGTCCTGACTTTC. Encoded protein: CASSLARNLSSGANVLTF.